Listed below are T cell receptor beta chains from one sample, sequenced in a study of blood T cell repertoires in COVID-19. This table comes from immunoSEQ multiplex PCR, and its TCRdb copy is limited to in-frame clones, with some not included. The sample has about 120,000 clones, 65% to 85% seen once. Sequencing input: peripheral blood. The receptors come from a woman aged 65 to 85 with acute or convalescent COVID-19. CDR3s leave out the opening cysteine and the closing phenylalanine or tryptophan. Fields, in order: clone size, V gene, CDR3 length, CDR3 protein. Size is omitted from some rows. Given values are once, few, many or a class for expanded clones.

size: -; V: TRBV6-2/TRBV6-3; length: 14; CDR3: ASSRFGTATYNEQF
size: -; V: TRBV30; length: 9; CDR3: AWSPAETQY
size: few; V: TRBV29-1; length: 13; CDR3: GSRGTGDRDTEAF
size: -; V: TRBV19; length: 16; CDR3: ASSGRGQGAVRNQPQH
size: -; V: TRBV7-6; length: 13; CDR3: ASSVGTSTYNEQF
size: -; V: TRBV10-3; length: 12; CDR3: AISEQQNTGELF
size: -; V: TRBV6-6; length: 13; CDR3: ASSYKRTTTGELF
size: -; V: TRBV5-1; length: 11; CDR3: ASSSGDAGELF
size: -; V: TRBV7-2; length: 9; CDR3: ASSLAAIQY
size: -; V: TRBV27; length: 12; CDR3: ASSLAGANTEAF
size: -; V: TRBV7-9; length: 14; CDR3: ASSLTGQGGNTEAF
size: -; V: TRBV6-5; length: 10; CDR3: ASSSFLGTVY